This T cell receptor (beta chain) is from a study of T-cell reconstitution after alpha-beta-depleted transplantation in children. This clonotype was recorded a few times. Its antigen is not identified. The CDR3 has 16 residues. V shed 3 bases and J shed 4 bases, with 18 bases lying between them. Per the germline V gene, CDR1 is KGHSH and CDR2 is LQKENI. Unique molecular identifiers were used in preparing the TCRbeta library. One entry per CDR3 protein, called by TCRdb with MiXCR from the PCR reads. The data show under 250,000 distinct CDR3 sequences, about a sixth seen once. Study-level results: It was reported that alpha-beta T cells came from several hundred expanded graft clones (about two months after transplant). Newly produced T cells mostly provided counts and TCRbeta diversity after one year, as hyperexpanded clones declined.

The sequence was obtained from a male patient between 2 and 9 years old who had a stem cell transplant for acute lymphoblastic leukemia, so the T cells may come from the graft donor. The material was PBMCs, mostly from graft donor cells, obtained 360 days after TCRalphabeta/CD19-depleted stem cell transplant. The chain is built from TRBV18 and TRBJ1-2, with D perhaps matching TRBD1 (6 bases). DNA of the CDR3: TGTGCCAGCTCACCCGACCTCGACAGGACCCGCTATGGCTACACCTTC. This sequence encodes CASSPDLDRTRYGYTF.